One sample yielded the 32 T cell receptor beta chains listed below, sequenced in a study of T cell repertoires in cytomegalovirus infection. In TCRdb, the reads were re-called with MiXCR into one record per CDR3 protein. Of about 310,000 distinct CDR3 sequences in the sample, under 20% were seen once. Material for sequencing was PBMCs. These receptors were collected from a human donor in good health (CMV status not recorded). Some clones in this sample may be carry-over from other donors' samples.

This clonotype was found a few times. CDR3 DNA: TGTGCCAGCAGTCCGGCCCCAGGGACTGAAGCTTTCTTT. This translates into CASSPAPGTEAFF. The V gene is TRBV28, the J gene TRBJ1-1; weak D call: TRBD1 (5 bases). The CDR3 length is 13 residues. V lost 5 bases and J 5 bases, leaving 12 bases between the germline ends. Germline CDR1 reads MDHEN; CDR2 reads SYDVKM.

The chain recombines TRBV9 with TRBJ1-4; unclear D gene. The CDR3 length is 15 residues. Between the trimmed V and J ends, which lost 4 bases and 8 bases, there was a span of 18 bases. The germline V gene encodes CDR1 SGDLS and CDR2 YYNGEE. The DNA for the CDR3 is TGTGCCAGCAGCCCGACCGGGAGCCAAGGAGAAAAACTGTTTTTT. Translating gives CASSPTGSQGEKLFF. Using reference TRBV9 and TRBJ1-4 for the parts outside the CDR3, the full variable domain is DSGVTQTPKHLITATGQRVTLRCSPRSGDLSVYWYQQSLDQGLQFLIQYYNGEERAKGNILERFSAQQFPDLHSELNLSSLELGDSALYFCASSPTGSQGEKLFFGSGTQLSVL.

The genes are TRBV20-1 and TRBJ1-1, with D tentatively TRBD1 (6 bases). V was cut by 5 bases and J by 4 bases, with 11 bases left in between. The CDR3 covers 12 residues. CDR1 and CDR2 from the germline V gene are DFQATT and SNEGSKA (reference sequence). This chain's CDR3 is CSAPLGGTEAFF. As DNA, the CDR3 is TGCAGTGCTCCGCTAGGGGGCACTGAAGCTTTCTTT.

The chain carries TRBV7-9 and TRBJ2-2; D might be TRBD1 (6 bases). V dropped 5 bases and J dropped 0 bases, with 13 bases sitting between them. In germline, CDR1 is SEHNR, CDR2 FQNEAQ (reference sequence). CDR3 length: 16 amino acids. CDR3 DNA: TGTGCCAGCAGCGTGACAGGCCCCGCGAACACCGGGGAGCTGTTTTTT. Protein sequence: CASSVTGPANTGELFF.

In regard to this clonotype: Since a much larger clone is just one base distant, this may be a read error. Since the CDR3 does not end with the conserved phenylalanine or tryptophan, this likely comes from a read error. The V gene is TRBV4-2, the J gene TRBJ1-2; D perhaps matches TRBD1 (5 bases). Germline CDR1 reads LGHNA; CDR2 reads YNFKEQ. The CDR3 spans 13 residues. V was cut by 4 bases and J by 8 bases, with 14 bases left in between. The CDR3 protein is CASSPSQGEGYTL. The CDR3 nucleotides read TGTGCCAGCAGCCCGTCCCAAGGGGAAGGCTACACCCTC.

The chain employs TRBV7-9 and TRBJ1-1; tentative D call: TRBD1 (6 bases). Trimming removed 5 bases from V and 2 bases from J, with 15 bases in between. The CDR3 sequence is 15 residues long. Germline V gene data show CDR1 as SEHNR and CDR2 as FQNEAQ (reference sequence). DNA of the CDR3: TGTGCCAGCAGCCTTAGGGGGTCAGCAAACACTGAAGCTTTCTTT. Amino acid sequence: CASSLRGSANTEAFF.

This clonotype was picked up many times. The rearrangement joins TRBV11-2 to TRBJ2-7; TRBD1 matches 11 bases. Trimming removed 5 bases from V and 2 bases from J; junction bases left unmatched: 14. This CDR3 has 18 amino acids. Germline CDR1 reads SGHAT; CDR2 reads FQNNGV. CDR3 amino acids: CASSQAYYPGQGAYEQYF. The CDR3 nucleotides read TGTGCCAGCAGCCAGGCTTATTACCCGGGACAGGGGGCCTACGAGCAGTACTTC.

This clonotype was counted at least ten times. This chain uses TRBV7-2 with TRBJ2-7; D ambiguous. Germline V CDR1 and CDR2: SGHTA, FQGNSA. Trimming took 5 bases from V and 12 from J, leaving 17 bases between them. The CDR3 totals 12 residues. CDR3 protein: CASSPSGPLGYF. The CDR3 DNA reads as TGTGCCAGCAGCCCGTCCGGGCCCCTAGGGTACTTC.

This clonotype was recorded at least ten times. CDR3 nucleotides: TGTGCCAGCAGCTTAGGGCGAGGCAGATACACCGGGGAGCTGTTTTTT. This translates into CASSLGRGRYTGELFF. This rearrangement joins TRBV7-2 to TRBJ2-2; D not certain. V was trimmed by 1 base and J by 3 bases, leaving 12 bases between them. The length of the CDR3 is 16 residues. Germline-derived CDR1 and CDR2 are SGHTA and FQGNSA. Combining the CDR3 with reference TRBV7-2 and TRBJ2-2 gives the whole variable domain GAGVSQSPSNKVTEKGKDVELRCDPISGHTALYWYRQSLGQGLEFLIYFQGNSAPDKSGLPSDRFSAERTGGSVSTLTIQRTQQEDSAVYLCASSLGRGRYTGELFFGEGSRLTVL.

V is TRBV12-3 or TRBV12-4 and J is TRBJ2-1; D gene uncertain. Trimming left V 3 bases short and J 9 bases short, with 9 bases between. The CDR3 contains 12 residues. CDR3 amino acids: CASSFIWGEQFF. CDR3 in DNA: TGTGCCAGCAGTTTCATTTGGGGTGAGCAGTTCTTC.

The sample holds a few counts of this clonotype. The chain has TRBV2 and TRBJ1-5; TRBD1 agrees at 11 bases. The trim removed 6 bases at V and 6 bases at J, leaving 4 bases unmatched. The CDR3 length is 14 residues. Per the germline V gene, CDR1 is SNHLY and CDR2 is FYNNEI. The DNA for the CDR3 is TGTGCCAGCAGCCCTGGGACAGGGGGTCAGCCCCAGCATTTT. It specifies CASSPGTGGQPQHF. The complete variable domain, with remaining parts taken from reference TRBV2 and TRBJ1-5, reads EPEVTQTPSHQVTQMGQEVILRCVPISNHLYFYWYRQILGQKVEFLVSFYNNEISEKSEIFDDQFSVERPDGSNFTLKIRSTKLEDSAMYFCASSPGTGGQPQHFGDGTRLSIL.

The chain uses TRBV28 and TRBJ2-1, with D possibly matching TRBD2 (6 bases). This CDR3 contains 18 residues. Trimming stripped 4 bases from V and 2 bases from J, with 21 bases between. Per germline, CDR1 MDHEN and CDR2 SYDVKM. The CDR3 protein is CASSSSVGRTITYNEQFF. The CDR3 nucleotides read TGTGCCAGCAGTTCCTCGGTGGGGCGGACTATTACCTACAATGAGCAGTTCTTC.

This clonotype appeared many times. This chain joins TRBV4-1 and TRBJ1-4, with D uncertain. The CDR3 contains 13 residues. V was pared by 1 base and J by 7 bases, with 7 bases between. Germline V gene lookup returns CDR1 MGHRA and CDR2 YSYEKL. In DNA form, the CDR3 reads TGCGCCAGCAGCCAAGCCTTACCTGAAAAACTGTTTTTT. Its translation is CASSQALPEKLFF.

This clonotype was detected a few times. The chain couples TRBV5-6 to TRBJ2-1, with D perhaps TRBD1 (6 bases). Trimming took off 7 bases at V and 5 bases at J, with 19 bases between the two ends. The CDR3 length is 15 residues. Germline-derived CDR1 and CDR2 are SGHDT and YYEEEE. CDR3 region: CASGRTVFTHNEQFF. The DNA for the CDR3 is TGTGCCAGCGGGCGGACAGTATTTACCCACAATGAGCAGTTCTTC.

V gene TRBV12-5 combines with J gene TRBJ1-2, with 7 bases lining up with TRBD1. Germline V gene lookup returns CDR1 LGHNT and CDR2 FRNRAP. CDR3 size: 15 residues. J was trimmed by 7 bases and V by 1 base; bases with no gene match: 9. The CDR3 here is CASGLGPQGHLGYTF. In DNA, the CDR3 is TGTGCTAGTGGTTTGGGGCCACAGGGGCACCTTGGCTACACCTTC. Together with reference TRBV12-5 and TRBJ1-2, the CDR3 gives the full variable domain: DARVTQTPRHKVTEMGQEVTMRCQPILGHNTVFWYRQTMMQGLELLAYFRNRAPLDDSGMPKDRFSAEMPDATLATLKIQPSEPRDSAVYFCASGLGPQGHLGYTFGSGTRLTVV.

The V gene is TRBV3-1, the J gene TRBJ2-1; 8 nucleotides match TRBD2. With V trimmed by 1 base and J by 9 bases, 8 bases remained unmatched. Per the germline V gene, CDR1 is LGHDT and CDR2 is YNNKEL (reference sequence). CDR3 length equals 15 residues. The CDR3 nucleotides read TGTGCCAGCAGCCAAGTTCGGGGGGGGGCCGCTGAGCAGTTCTTC. The encoded protein is CASSQVRGGAAEQFF.

The chain's CDR3 is CASRGDRVYNEQFF. The CDR3 nucleotides read TGTGCCAGCAGAGGGGACAGGGTATACAATGAGCAGTTCTTC. This chain joins TRBV12-3 or TRBV12-4 and TRBJ2-1; 9 nucleotides match TRBD1. The trim removed 6 bases at V and 4 bases at J, leaving 4 bases unmatched. The CDR3 has 14 residues.

CDR3 DNA sequence: TGCAGCGTTGGTTACGGGAACACTGAAGCTTTCTTT. Translating gives CSVGYGNTEAFF. The chain carries TRBV29-1 and TRBJ1-1; D uncertain. The length of the CDR3 is 12 residues. The V end was cut by 4 bases, the J end by 1 base, with 7 bases between. The germline V gene has CDR1 SQVTM and CDR2 ANQGSEA. Looking up the rest from reference TRBV29-1 and TRBJ1-1 gives the full variable domain: SAVISQKPSRDICQRGTSLTIQCQVDSQVTMMFWYRQQPGQSLTLIATANQGSEATYESGFVIDKFPISRPNLTFSTLTVSNMSPEDSSIYLCSVGYGNTEAFFGQGTRLTVV.

This clonotype was found many times. This chain joins TRBV11-2 and TRBJ2-7; D assignment may be TRBD1 or TRBD2 (5 bases each). The V end lost 3 bases, the J end lost 4 bases, and 10 bases lay between the germline ends. The CDR3 is 13 residues long. Germline V lookup: CDR1 SGHAT, CDR2 FQNNGV. Here the CDR3 DNA reads TGTGCCAGCAGCTTTGGGGGAATTTACGAGCAGTACTTC. The encoded protein is CASSFGGIYEQYF.

This clonotype appeared many times. V gene TRBV28 combines with J gene TRBJ1-5, with D perhaps matching TRBD1 (5 bases). The V and J ends lost 4 bases and 5 bases respectively, with 15 bases between them. CDR1 is MDHEN, CDR2 SYDVKM, per germline. The CDR3 is made up of 15 amino acids. Written as DNA, the CDR3 is TGTGCCAGCAGTTCCGGGGACGCTCGTGATCAGCCCCAGCATTTT. It specifies CASSSGDARDQPQHF.

This clonotype was seen repeatedly, ten times or more. The V gene is TRBV12-3 or TRBV12-4, the J gene TRBJ1-5, with 7 positions matching TRBD1. The V segment lost 5 bases and the J segment 6 bases; nucleotides outside the gene matches: 7. The CDR3 length is 14 residues. CDR3 bases: TGTGCCAGCAGTACCGACAGGGAGTCTCAGCCCCAGCATTTT. Translating it yields CASSTDRESQPQHF.

This clonotype appeared many times. The rearrangement links TRBV6-1 to TRBJ1-1; the D is unclear. V lost 4 bases to trimming and J lost 1 base, with 7 bases between them. The CDR3 length is 13 residues. The germline gives CDR1 MNHNS, CDR2 SASEGT. The CDR3 DNA follows: TGTGCCAGCAGTGCGAACTGGAACACTGAAGCTTTCTTT. This codes for CASSANWNTEAFF.

This clonotype was found a few times. The gene calls are TRBV2 and TRBJ2-1, with 7 bases fitting TRBD1. Germline lookup yields CDR1 SNHLY and CDR2 FYNNEI. Trimming took 8 bases from V and 4 from J; bases not matched to a gene: 5. CDR3 length: 13 amino acids. The CDR3 coding sequence is TGTGCCAGCGCCGGGACAGAATACAATGAGCAGTTCTTC. Translated, it gives CASAGTEYNEQFF. The full variable domain, in which reference TRBV2 and TRBJ2-1 provide the parts outside the CDR3, is EPEVTQTPSHQVTQMGQEVILRCVPISNHLYFYWYRQILGQKVEFLVSFYNNEISEKSEIFDDQFSVERPDGSNFTLKIRSTKLEDSAMYFCASAGTEYNEQFFGPGTRLTVL.

This clonotype has a count of ten or more. V gene TRBV6-1 combines with J gene TRBJ2-1; TRBD2 might be the D (5 bases). This CDR3 has 18 amino acids. V shed 4 bases and J shed 3 bases, with 22 bases lying between them. CDR1 is MNHNS, CDR2 SASEGT, per germline. The CDR3 sequence: CASSARRQIPGDYNEQFF. The CDR3 nucleotides are TGTGCCAGCAGTGCAAGGAGGCAGATACCCGGCGACTACAATGAGCAGTTCTTC.

In this sample, this clonotype turned up a few times. The J gene is TRBJ2-5, the V gene TRBV20-1; D is perhaps TRBD2 (6 bases). Between the trimmed V and J ends, which lost 1 base and 3 bases, there was a span of 12 bases. Germline V CDR1 and CDR2: DFQATT, SNEGSKA (reference sequence). The CDR3 covers 14 residues. CDR3 nucleotides: TGCAGTGCTAGAGGGTGGGCGGGAAAAGAGACCCAGTACTTC. This sequence encodes CSARGWAGKETQYF.

Many counts were recorded for this clonotype. The rearrangement uses TRBV7-2 and TRBJ1-1, with a tentative D call TRBD1 (5 bases). V shed 6 bases and J shed 0 bases, with 14 bases lying between them. Germline assignment: CDR1 SGHTA and CDR2 FQGNSA. The CDR3 length is 15 residues. In nucleotides, the CDR3 is TGTGCCAGCAGTCAAAGAGACAGAATGAACACTGAAGCTTTCTTT. This sequence encodes CASSQRDRMNTEAFF.

V usage is TRBV6-1 and J usage is TRBJ2-5; TRBD1 or TRBD2 may be the D gene (5 bases each). This CDR3 comprises 15 residues. Germline lookup yields CDR1 MNHNS and CDR2 SASEGT. Trimming left V 4 bases short and J 0 bases short, with 12 bases between. DNA of the CDR3: TGTGCCAGCAGTGCCCGTCAGGGACACCAAGAGACCCAGTACTTC. The encoded protein is CASSARQGHQETQYF.

This clonotype was detected a few times. The chain has TRBV4-3 and TRBJ2-5, with D perhaps matching TRBD2 (7 bases). The CDR3 sequence is 17 residues long. Germline V gives CDR1 LGHNA, CDR2 YSLEER. V was pared by 0 bases and J by 0 bases, with 14 bases between. This CDR3 is CASSQEGRGRYQETQYF. CDR3 in DNA: TGCGCCAGCAGCCAAGAAGGGCGGGGGCGTTACCAAGAGACCCAGTACTTC.

This clonotype came up many times. CDR3 sequence: CATSDFFSNQPQHF. The CDR3 DNA follows: TGTGCCACCAGTGATTTTTTCAGCAATCAGCCCCAGCATTTT. The rearrangement joins TRBV24-1 to TRBJ1-5; unclear D gene. Germline V lookup: CDR1 KGHDR, CDR2 SFDVKD. Trimming pared 1 base from V and 1 base from J, leaving 4 bases between. The CDR3 runs to 14 residues.

This clonotype was picked up a small number of times. J is TRBJ2-3 and V is TRBV5-8, with TRBD1 matching 7 bases. The CDR3 consists of 15 residues. The germline V gene encodes CDR1 SGHTS and CDR2 YDEGEE. V dropped 1 base and J dropped 0; count of bases not matched to a gene: 2. The CDR3 bases are TGTGCCAGCAGCTTGTCGACAGGGAGCACAGATACGCAGTATTTT. It specifies CASSLSTGSTDTQYF.

The chain combines TRBV5-1 with TRBJ1-1, with D maybe TRBD1 (6 bases). Trimming removed 4 bases from V and 2 bases from J, with 18 bases in between. Germline loops: CDR1 SGHRS, CDR2 YFSETQ. The CDR3 is 16 residues long. CDR3 DNA sequence: TGCGCCAGCAGCCCTGGACAGTGGGGACTAAACACTGAAGCTTTCTTT. Amino acids: CASSPGQWGLNTEAFF.

Many counts were recorded for this clonotype. The rearrangement uses TRBV7-2 and TRBJ1-1, with D unresolved. V was trimmed by 1 base and J by 4 bases, leaving 13 bases between them. This CDR3 spans 15 amino acids. The germline CDR1 and CDR2 sequences are SGHTA and FQGNSA. CDR3 sequence reads: CASSLEGYSGTEAFF. CDR3 sequence (DNA): TGTGCCAGCAGCTTAGAGGGATACTCGGGCACTGAAGCTTTCTTT.